Listed here are 28 T cell receptor beta chains from one sample, sequenced in a study of PD-L1 blockade in urothelial cancer (dated by TCRdb to 2015 to 2018). This specimen's time point label, per the study, means: peripheral blood 6 weeks after treatment start. The receptor library was made with the immunoSEQ multiplex PCR assay. TCRdb re-hosts the immuneACCESS table, in-frame sequences only. Its copies lack some clones; in the studies checked, an unresolved V gene accounts for under half of them, and the cause for the rest is not known. This sample comprises about 120,000 clones, around 88% of them detected only once. The ten largest make up roughly 1.7% of the sample. This specimen consisted of PBMCs, obtained around atezolizumab (anti-PD-L1) treatment. These receptor sequences come from a man aged 60 to 75 with urothelial cancer.

CDR3: CASSLAPGNEQFF. The CDR3 DNA reads as TGCGCCAGCAGCTTGGCCCCAGGGAACGAGCAGTTCTTC. The chain is built from TRBV5-1 and TRBJ2-1, with a tentative D call TRBD1 (5 bases). CDR1 is SGHRS and CDR2 is YFSETQ in the germline V gene. This CDR3 is 13 amino acids long. Trimming took off 0 bases at V and 10 bases at J, with 11 bases between the two ends.

J is TRBJ1-5 and V is TRBV2, with a tentative D call TRBD1 (6 bases). Germline V lookup: CDR1 SNHLY, CDR2 FYNNEI. The CDR3 runs 19 residues. The ends were cut back, 4 bases at V and 0 bases at J, with 22 bases in the middle. The CDR3 region has the DNA TGTGCCAGCAGTGTTCCCCGGGACAAGGCCTACTATAGCAATCAGCCCCAGCATTTT. Protein sequence: CASSVPRDKAYYSNQPQHF. Looking up the rest from reference TRBV2 and TRBJ1-5 gives the full variable domain: EPEVTQTPSHQVTQMGQEVILRCVPISNHLYFYWYRQILGQKVEFLVSFYNNEISEKSEIFDDQFSVERPDGSNFTLKIRSTKLEDSAMYFCASSVPRDKAYYSNQPQHFGDGTRLSIL.

This chain connects TRBV5-1 to TRBJ1-1; 9 bases agree with TRBD1. The CDR3 has 15 residues. The trim removed 4 bases at V and 4 bases at J, leaving 8 bases unmatched. Germline V lookup: CDR1 SGHRS, CDR2 YFSETQ. In DNA form, the CDR3 reads TGCGCCAGCAGCGTAAGCCAACAGGGGGCCACTGAAGCTTTCTTT. This gives the protein CASSVSQQGATEAFF.

The chain has TRBV7-9 and TRBJ1-4; D ambiguous. CDR3 length equals 15 residues. The germline V gene has CDR1 SEHNR and CDR2 FQNEAQ (reference sequence). Trimming removed 1 base at V and 0 bases at J, with 6 bases between. DNA for the CDR3: TGTGCCAGCAGCTTAGATCGGTCAACTAATGAAAAACTGTTTTTT. Its protein is CASSLDRSTNEKLFF.

The V gene is TRBV19, the J gene TRBJ1-4, with 8 bases that match TRBD1. Trimming took 5 bases from V and 5 from J; bases not matched to a gene: 4. The CDR3 sequence is 14 residues long. Germline CDR1 LNHDA, CDR2 SQIVND (reference sequence). The CDR3 sequence: CASSETGVNEKLFF. The CDR3 nucleotides read TGTGCCAGTAGTGAGACAGGGGTGAATGAAAAACTGTTTTTT.

The CDR3 nucleotides are TGTGCCAGCAGCGGGACTAGCGGAGGCCCAGGGCAGTTCTTC. It codes for CASSGTSGGPGQFF. The chain joins TRBV9 to TRBJ2-1; TRBD2 matches 10 bases. V lost 3 bases, J lost 12 bases, and 9 bases stayed unmatched. The CDR3 sequence is 14 residues long. Germline assignment: CDR1 SGDLS and CDR2 YYNGEE.

This clone was observed once. This chain uses TRBV5-6 with TRBJ2-7, with D maybe TRBD1 (6 bases). V was clipped by 3 bases and J by 3 bases, with 10 bases between them. The CDR3 has 13 residues. Germline V gene sequence: CDR1 SGHDT, CDR2 YYEEEE. CDR3 region: CASSSGQIYEQYF. The CDR3 DNA is TGTGCCAGCAGCTCTGGACAGATCTACGAGCAGTACTTC.

The chain uses TRBV28 and TRBJ1-2, with a possible D match to TRBD1 (6 bases). Trimming took 7 bases from V and 0 from J, leaving 12 bases between them. The germline gives CDR1 MDHEN, CDR2 SYDVKM. This CDR3 has 14 amino acids. The CDR3 protein is CASKWNRANYGYTF. The CDR3 DNA reads as TGTGCCAGCAAATGGAACAGGGCTAACTATGGCTACACCTTC.

The gene calls are TRBV7-6 and TRBJ2-2; possible D gene TRBD1, 6 bases. V lost 0 bases, J lost 5 bases, and 10 bases lay in between. The CDR3 totals 15 residues. Germline V CDR1 and CDR2: SGHVS, FNYEAQ. The CDR3 protein is CASSLASQGTGELFF. CDR3 sequence (DNA): TGTGCCAGCAGCTTAGCGTCACAGGGTACCGGGGAGCTGTTTTTT.

The chain is built from TRBV6-1 and TRBJ2-4; 8 bases agree with TRBD1. This CDR3 has 14 amino acids. V was pared by 3 bases and J by 5 bases, with 3 bases of the junction left unmatched. The germline gives CDR1 MNHNS, CDR2 SASEGT. The CDR3 spells CASSEAGGQNIQYF. In nucleotides, the CDR3 is TGTGCCAGCAGTGAGGCAGGGGGCCAAAACATTCAGTACTTC.

CDR3 sequence (DNA): TGTGCCAGCAGTGAATCAGGATTCGGAGATACGCAGTATTTT. It codes for CASSESGFGDTQYF. This sequence joins TRBV2 and TRBJ2-3; no definite D call. This CDR3 has 14 amino acids. CDR1 SNHLY and CDR2 FYNNEI come from the germline V gene. Trimming cost V 2 bases and J 5 bases, with 11 bases left between them.

The V call is TRBV5-1, the J call TRBJ1-4, with 10 bases lining up with TRBD1. CDR3 length: 15 amino acids. The junction had 6 bases not matched to a gene; V was cut back by 4 bases and J by 6 bases. Germline-derived CDR1 and CDR2 are SGHRS and YFSETQ. CDR3 region: CASSVRDRGDEKLFF. CDR3 DNA sequence: TGCGCCAGCAGCGTCCGGGACAGGGGTGATGAAAAACTGTTTTTT.

The CDR3 spells CASSLGGRARSGEKLFF. DNA for the CDR3: TGCGCCAGCAGCTTGGGGGGGCGGGCAAGGTCTGGTGAAAAACTGTTTTTT. V gene TRBV5-1 combines with J gene TRBJ1-4; a possible D gene is TRBD1 (6 bases). Trimming removed 0 bases from V and 7 bases from J, with 19 bases in between. This CDR3 is built from 17 residues. Germline V gene data show CDR1 as SGHRS and CDR2 as YFSETQ.

The chain uses TRBV7-9 and TRBJ2-5, with 11 bases identical to TRBD2. The V and J ends lost 5 bases and 2 bases, in that order; junction bases with no gene match: 7. Per the germline V gene, CDR1 is SEHNR and CDR2 is FQNEAQ (reference sequence). The CDR3 totals 16 residues. The CDR3 DNA reads TGTGCCAGCAGCCCAACTAGCGGGGGCGGTCAAGAGACCCAGTACTTC. This gives the protein CASSPTSGGGQETQYF.

The CDR3 DNA reads TGTGCCAGTAGAAGAATGACAGGCGAAACCTACGAGCAGTACTTC. Translating gives CASRRMTGETYEQYF. The chain has TRBV19 and TRBJ2-7, with D tentatively TRBD1 (6 bases). This CDR3 contains 15 residues. Germline-derived CDR1 and CDR2 are LNHDA and SQIVND (reference sequence). V was clipped by 6 bases and J by 2 bases, with 17 bases between them.

V gene TRBV27 combines with J gene TRBJ2-1; 11 positions match TRBD2. This CDR3 contains 15 residues. V gave up 2 bases and J gave up 5 bases; unmatched junction bases: 2. Germline values: CDR1 MNHEY, CDR2 SMNVEV (reference sequence). The CDR3 is CASSLRLAGNNEQFF. CDR3 sequence (DNA): TGTGCCAGCAGTTTACGACTAGCGGGGAACAATGAGCAGTTCTTC.

The chain couples TRBV6-5 to TRBJ2-7, with 9 positions matching TRBD1. Germline assignment: CDR1 MNHEY and CDR2 SVGAGI. The length of the CDR3 is 12 residues. After removal of 8 bases from V and 2 bases from J, the junction contained 1 base not matched to a gene. The CDR3 nucleotides are TGTGCCAGCCGGACAGGGGCCTACGAGCAGTACTTC. This gives the protein CASRTGAYEQYF.

The chain combines TRBV11-3 with TRBJ2-5; perhaps TRBD2 as D (5 bases). Germline loops: CDR1 SGHNT, CDR2 YENEEA. Trimming removed 3 bases from V and 2 bases from J, with 13 bases in between. This CDR3 comprises 15 residues. The CDR3 loop reads CASSFGRGNQETQYF. CDR3 coding DNA: TGTGCCAGCAGCTTCGGACGGGGAAATCAAGAGACCCAGTACTTC.

This rearrangement joins TRBV28 to TRBJ2-7; TRBD2 matches at 8 bases. The ends lost 5 bases at V and 8 bases at J; junction bases unmatched: 5. This CDR3 has 12 amino acids. CDR1 and CDR2 (germline): MDHEN, SYDVKM. The CDR3 DNA reads as TGTGCCAGCAGTCTGCAGCGGGAGAAGCAGTACTTC. Its translation: CASSLQREKQYF.

The gene calls are TRBV5-1 and TRBJ2-6, with 7 positions matching TRBD1. From germline, CDR1 is SGHRS and CDR2 YFSETQ. The CDR3 is 15 residues long. V lost 4 bases, J lost 2 bases, and 3 bases stayed unmatched. The CDR3 bases are TGCGCCAGCAGCACAGACAGGGCTGGGGCCAACGTCCTGACTTTC. This sequence encodes CASSTDRAGANVLTF.

The chain employs TRBV11-2 and TRBJ1-3, with TRBD1 identical over 9 bases. Per germline, CDR1 SGHAT and CDR2 FQNNGV. J was trimmed by 3 bases and V by 1 base; bases with no gene match: 7. The CDR3 is 17 residues long. The CDR3 here is CASSLAGGTGRGNTIYF. Here the CDR3 DNA reads TGTGCCAGCAGCTTAGCAGGAGGGACAGGGCGTGGAAACACCATATATTTT.

This chain connects TRBV4-1 to TRBJ1-1, with 7 nucleotides matching TRBD1. This CDR3 has 14 residues. Germline V gene sequence: CDR1 MGHRA, CDR2 YSYEKL. The V and J ends lost 3 bases and 4 bases, in that order; junction bases with no gene match: 5. CDR3 nucleotide sequence: TGCGCCAGCAGCCATGGAGGGGGCGGCACTGAAGCTTTCTTT. Translating gives CASSHGGGGTEAFF.

This chain joins TRBV2 and TRBJ2-2; D call uncertain. CDR1 and CDR2 (germline): SNHLY, FYNNEI. The CDR3 has 13 residues. V was clipped by 2 bases and J by 6 bases, with 7 bases between them. The CDR3 DNA follows: TGTGCCAGCAGTGAAAACACCTCCGGGGAGCTGTTTTTT. Its translation is CASSENTSGELFF.

The rearrangement uses TRBV28 and TRBJ1-5; D unclear. The CDR3 contains 14 residues. Trimming shortened V by 6 bases and J by 6 bases, and 15 bases separated the two germline ends. CDR1 and CDR2 (germline): MDHEN, SYDVKM. CDR3 coding DNA: TGTGCCAGCAGATGGGGAGGTTCTGGTCAGCCCCAGCATTTT. Translation gives CASRWGGSGQPQHF.

The J gene is TRBJ2-5, the V gene TRBV9; 8 nucleotides line up with TRBD2. Germline CDR1 and CDR2: SGDLS and YYNGEE. This CDR3 is built from 15 residues. Trimming removed 4 bases from V and 6 bases from J; junction bases left unmatched: 11. The CDR3 region has the DNA TGTGCCAGCAGCCGGGGGTGGGAGCGGGGGAAGACCCAGTACTTC. The encoded protein is CASSRGWERGKTQYF.

This clone has just one count. V gene TRBV6-5 combines with J gene TRBJ1-1; no clear D gene. The V end lost 0 bases, the J end lost 6 bases, and 5 bases lay between the germline ends. Germline V gene lookup returns CDR1 MNHEY and CDR2 SVGAGI. The CDR3 consists of 12 residues. The chain's CDR3 is CASSYSPAEAFF. The CDR3 nucleotides read TGTGCCAGCAGTTACTCCCCTGCTGAAGCTTTCTTT.

The rearrangement links TRBV28 to TRBJ2-7; 10 bases line up with TRBD2. Germline lookup yields CDR1 MDHEN and CDR2 SYDVKM. The CDR3 loop spans 17 amino acids. V was clipped by 6 bases and J by 6 bases; unmatched bases: 17. The CDR3 loop is CASRRLASGSFIREQYF. The DNA of the CDR3 is TGTGCCAGCAGAAGATTGGCTAGCGGGAGTTTTATACGCGAGCAGTACTTC. Based on the CDR3 plus reference TRBV28 and TRBJ2-7, the full variable domain is DVKVTQSSRYLVKRTGEKVFLECVQDMDHENMFWYRQDPGLGLRLIYFSYDVKMKEKGDIPEGYSVSREKKERFSLILESASTNQTSMYLCASRRLASGSFIREQYFGPGTRLTVT.

The chain joins TRBV5-4 to TRBJ2-4, with 9 bases that match TRBD1. The CDR3 is 17 amino acids. Germline CDR1 and CDR2: SGHNT and YYREEE (reference sequence). V gave up 0 bases and J gave up 1 base; unmatched junction bases: 5. CDR3 protein: CASSLAFGQGAKNIQYF. The CDR3 DNA sequence: TGTGCCAGCAGCTTGGCATTCGGACAGGGGGCCAAAAACATTCAGTACTTC.